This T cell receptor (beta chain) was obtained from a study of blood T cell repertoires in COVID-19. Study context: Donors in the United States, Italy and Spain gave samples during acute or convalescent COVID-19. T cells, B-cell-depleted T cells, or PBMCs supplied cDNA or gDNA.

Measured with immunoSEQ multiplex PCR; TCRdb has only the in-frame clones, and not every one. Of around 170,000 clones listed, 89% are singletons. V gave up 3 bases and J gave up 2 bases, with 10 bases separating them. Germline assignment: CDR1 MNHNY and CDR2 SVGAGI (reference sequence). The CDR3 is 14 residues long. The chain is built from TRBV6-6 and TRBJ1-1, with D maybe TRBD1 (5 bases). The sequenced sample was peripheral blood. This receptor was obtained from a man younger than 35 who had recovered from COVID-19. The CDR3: CASSYQGLNTEAFF. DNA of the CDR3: TGTGCCAGCAGTTATCAGGGCCTCAACACTGAAGCTTTCTTT.